One sample yielded the 27 T cell receptor beta chains listed below, sequenced in a study of blood T cell repertoires in COVID-19. This table comes from immunoSEQ multiplex PCR, and its TCRdb copy is limited to in-frame clones, with some not included. The data show fewer than 120,000 clones, with roughly 82% seen just once and approximately 17% held by the top ten. The sample consisted of peripheral blood. The source is a woman in her sixties with acute or convalescent COVID-19.

The chain has TRBV6-5 and TRBJ1-5; TRBD1 is a possible D gene (6 bases). In germline, CDR1 is MNHEY, CDR2 SVGAGI. V was shortened by 6 bases and J by 6 bases, with 18 bases between the two germline ends. CDR3 length equals 15 residues. This CDR3 is CASRDTGGPGQPQHF. CDR3 nucleotide sequence: TGTGCCAGCAGGGACACGGGGGGCCCGGGTCAGCCCCAGCATTTT.

V is TRBV18 and J is TRBJ1-1; no definite D call. Germline V gene data show CDR1 as KGHSH and CDR2 as LQKENI. V shed 0 bases and J shed 7 bases, with 6 bases lying between them. The CDR3 contains 12 residues. For the CDR3, the DNA is TGTGCCAGCTCACCACCGAGCCTTGAAGCTTTCTTT. Encoded protein: CASSPPSLEAFF.

The chain joins TRBV21-1 to TRBJ2-2; the D segment call TRBD1 is taken from the table without a DNA check. TRBV21-1 is marked as a pseudogene. The CDR3 is made up of 15 amino acids. CDR3 in amino acids: CASSKVCRATGELFF. DNA for the CDR3: TGTGCCAGCAGCAAGGTCTGCAGGGCCACCGGGGAGCTGTTTTTT.

This clone was counted ten times or more. CDR3 amino acids: CASSYSTSGGETQYF. In nucleotides, the CDR3 is TGTGCCAGCAGTTACTCGACTAGCGGGGGAGAGACCCAGTACTTC. This rearrangement joins TRBV6-2 or TRBV6-3 to TRBJ2-5, with TRBD2 matching 12 bases. This CDR3 comprises 15 residues. J was trimmed by 4 bases and V by 0 bases; bases with no gene match: 0. Germline V lookup: CDR1 MNHEY, CDR2 SVGEGT.

The rearrangement joins TRBV4-3 to TRBJ2-5, with a weak D call TRBD1 (6 bases). The CDR3 runs 15 residues. V was clipped by 0 bases and J by 4 bases, with 12 bases between them. Germline V gene data show CDR1 as LGHNA and CDR2 as YSLEER. Written as DNA, the CDR3 is TGCGCCAGCAGCCAAGATCACCAGACAGGAGAGACCCAGTACTTC. Its translation: CASSQDHQTGETQYF.

This clone was detected only a few times. The V gene is TRBV7-9, the J gene TRBJ1-3; D might be TRBD1 (6 bases). Germline-derived CDR1 and CDR2 are SEHNR and FQNEAQ (reference sequence). The CDR3 loop spans 14 amino acids. The germline V and J ends were trimmed by 6 bases and 2 bases, with 11 bases remaining between them. As DNA, the CDR3 is TGTGCCAGCAGGCCAGGGGCGACTGGAAACACCATATATTTT. Amino acid sequence: CASRPGATGNTIYF.

V gene TRBV15 combines with J gene TRBJ2-1; D call uncertain. Per germline, CDR1 LNHNV and CDR2 YYDKDF (reference sequence). The CDR3 loop spans 12 amino acids. The V gene lost 2 bases and the J gene lost 5 bases, with 4 bases spanning the gap. Here the CDR3 reads CATSRFNNEQFF. In nucleotides, the CDR3 is TGTGCCACCAGCAGATTCAACAATGAGCAGTTCTTC.

The DNA for the CDR3 is TGTGCCAGCACTCGACAGACGTTCGGCACCGGGGAGCTGTTTTTT. Translation: CASTRQTFGTGELFF. The genes are TRBV6-5 and TRBJ2-2; a possible D gene is TRBD1 (5 bases). The length of the CDR3 is 15 residues. V gave up 7 bases and J gave up 4 bases, with 16 bases separating them. Germline lookup yields CDR1 MNHEY and CDR2 SVGAGI.

This clone has more than one count but fewer than ten. The chain has TRBV5-1 and TRBJ2-3, with D tentatively TRBD2 (6 bases). The CDR3 extends over 14 amino acids. Germline CDR1 SGHRS, CDR2 YFSETQ. Trimming removed 1 base at V and 4 bases at J, with 10 bases between. The CDR3 nucleotides read TGCGCCAGCAGCTTGCCGGGAGCCCCAGATACGCAGTATTTT. Encoded protein: CASSLPGAPDTQYF.

The chain carries TRBV30 and TRBJ1-5, with 10 nucleotides matching TRBD1. Unmatched junction bases numbered 3, after V lost 5 bases and J lost 5 bases. The length of the CDR3 is 13 residues. The germline gives CDR1 GTSNPN, CDR2 SVGIG (reference sequence). The CDR3 loop reads CAWADRGHQPQHF. Here the CDR3 DNA reads TGTGCCTGGGCCGACAGGGGGCATCAGCCCCAGCATTTT. The whole variable domain, filled in from reference TRBV30 and TRBJ1-5, reads SQTIHQWPATLVQPVGSPLSLECTVEGTSNPNLYWYRQAAGRGLQLLFYSVGIGQISSEVPQNLSASRPQDRQFILSSKKLLLSDSGFYLCAWADRGHQPQHFGDGTRLSIL.

This clone has just a few counts. CDR3 DNA: TGTGCCAGCAGCCCTTCCCGGGGGGACTCCTATAATTCACCCCTCCACTTT. This encodes CASSPSRGDSYNSPLHF. The rearrangement uses TRBV9 and TRBJ1-6, with D perhaps TRBD1 (5 bases). V shed 4 bases and J shed 0 bases, with 14 bases lying between them. The CDR3 has 17 residues. Germline loops: CDR1 SGDLS, CDR2 YYNGEE.

The rearrangement uses TRBV14 and TRBJ2-2, with D possibly matching TRBD1 (6 bases). The V and J ends lost 4 bases and 13 bases respectively, with 16 bases between them. In germline, CDR1 is SGHDN, CDR2 FVKESK. This CDR3 is 13 amino acids long. The CDR3: CASSPQRTAVLFF. DNA of the CDR3: TGTGCCAGCAGCCCCCAAAGGACAGCGGTGCTGTTTTTT.

This chain links TRBV19 with TRBJ1-1, with TRBD1 matching over 9 bases. V lost 3 bases to trimming and J lost 0 bases; unmatched junction nucleotides: 5. Germline CDR1 and CDR2: LNHDA and SQIVND (reference sequence). The CDR3 loop spans 16 amino acids. The CDR3 spells CASSILQGALNTEAFF. In DNA form, the CDR3 reads TGTGCCAGTAGTATCCTACAGGGGGCTCTGAACACTGAAGCTTTCTTT.

This chain connects TRBV6-2 or TRBV6-3 to TRBJ1-5; weak D call: TRBD1 (6 bases). Trimming pared 5 bases from V and 0 bases from J, leaving 17 bases between. This CDR3 region has 17 residues. CDR1 and CDR2 from the germline V gene are MNHEY and SVGEGT. In DNA, the CDR3 is TGTGCCAGCAGTCTTTTCCAGGGGACATATAGCAATCAGCCCCAGCATTTT. Amino acid sequence: CASSLFQGTYSNQPQHF.

The chain is built from TRBV4-3 and TRBJ1-1, with no clear D. Looked up from germline, CDR1 is LGHNA and CDR2 is YSLEER. CDR3 length: 15 residues. V was trimmed by 1 base and J by 0 bases, leaving 9 bases between them. CDR3 sequence reads: CASSQVPGLNTEAFF. In nucleotides, the CDR3 is TGCGCCAGCAGCCAAGTACCAGGTTTGAACACTGAAGCTTTCTTT.

This clone was detected only once. The chain couples TRBV27 to TRBJ2-5; 9 nucleotides match TRBD1. V lost 6 bases, J lost 5 bases, and 4 bases stayed unmatched. Germline V gene lookup returns CDR1 MNHEY and CDR2 SMNVEV (reference sequence). CDR3 size: 13 residues. CDR3 coding DNA: TGTGCCAGCAGAGGGACAGGGCGGGAGACCCAGTACTTC. This translates into CASRGTGRETQYF.

This clone was recorded once. V gene TRBV27 combines with J gene TRBJ1-3; TRBD1 is a possible D gene (5 bases). The CDR3 covers 16 residues. Germline lookup yields CDR1 MNHEY and CDR2 SMNVEV (reference sequence). The V gene lost 5 bases and the J gene lost 4 bases, with 18 bases spanning the gap. DNA of the CDR3: TGTGCCAGCAGTCCCGGGGGGGAGACTACAGGAAACACCATATATTTT. Its translation: CASSPGGETTGNTIYF.

This rearrangement joins TRBV7-2 to TRBJ1-2; 10 bases align to TRBD1. The CDR3 consists of 14 residues. V lost 1 base and J lost 8; bases outside the gene matches: 4. CDR1 is SGHTA, CDR2 FQGNSA, per germline. The CDR3 sequence is CASSLDGQGEGYTF. CDR3 nucleotide sequence: TGTGCCAGCAGCTTAGACGGACAGGGGGAAGGCTACACCTTC.

This clone appeared once. The J gene is TRBJ2-1, the V gene TRBV12-3 or TRBV12-4, with 8 bases aligning to TRBD1. The CDR3 covers 12 residues. V dropped 5 bases and J dropped 10; count of bases not matched to a gene: 4. CDR3 region: CASSQGAKEQFF. The CDR3 bases are TGTGCCAGCAGTCAGGGGGCGAAGGAGCAGTTCTTC.

This chain uses TRBV7-9 with TRBJ2-7, with TRBD1 matching over 7 bases. In germline, CDR1 is SEHNR, CDR2 FQNEAQ (reference sequence). This CDR3 has 15 residues. The junction had 10 bases not matched to a gene; V was cut back by 5 bases and J by 3 bases. CDR3 in amino acids: CASSTHRDSNYEQYF. The CDR3, as DNA: TGTGCCAGCAGCACCCACCGGGACAGTAACTACGAGCAGTACTTC.

This clone was picked up a small number of times. This chain connects TRBV5-6 to TRBJ1-2; the D is unclear. V lost 4 bases to trimming and J lost 5 bases, with 21 bases between them. The CDR3 runs 16 residues. Germline lookup yields CDR1 SGHDT and CDR2 YYEEEE. CDR3 nucleotides: TGTGCCAGCAGCCGTAGAATCCCTCTCCCTCTTTATGGCTACACCTTC. As protein: CASSRRIPLPLYGYTF.

This sequence joins TRBV9 and TRBJ2-7; 10 nucleotides match TRBD1. The CDR3 consists of 16 residues. J lost 6 bases, V lost 4 bases, and 13 bases had no gene match. Germline V gives CDR1 SGDLS, CDR2 YYNGEE. The CDR3 protein is CASSKTPGTGALEQYF. CDR3 DNA: TGTGCCAGCAGCAAAACCCCCGGGACAGGGGCCCTCGAGCAGTACTTC.

The rearrangement joins TRBV11-2 to TRBJ2-6; D gene uncertain. V lost 5 bases to trimming and J lost 0 bases, with 8 bases between them. Germline loops: CDR1 SGHAT, CDR2 FQNNGV. The CDR3 is 15 amino acids. The CDR3 loop is CASSEAYSGANVLTF. The DNA of the CDR3 is TGTGCCAGCAGCGAAGCTTACTCTGGGGCCAACGTCCTGACTTTC.

The chain combines TRBV28 with TRBJ1-6; D is possibly TRBD1 (5 bases). Germline CDR1 and CDR2: MDHEN and SYDVKM. The ends were cut back, 3 bases at V and 13 bases at J, with 10 bases in the middle. CDR3 length equals 12 residues. The CDR3 spells CASSLLGGPLHF. For the CDR3, the DNA is TGTGCCAGCAGTTTGTTGGGGGGTCCCCTCCACTTT.

The chain is built from TRBV15 and TRBJ1-1; the match to TRBD1 covers 8 bases. The germline CDR1 and CDR2 sequences are LNHNV and YYDKDF (reference sequence). There are 15 residues in the CDR3. After removal of 1 base from V and 5 bases from J, the junction contained 6 bases not matched to a gene. The CDR3 sequence: CATSRGGQGETEAFF. CDR3 DNA sequence: TGTGCCACCAGCAGAGGTGGACAGGGTGAAACTGAAGCTTTCTTT. Drawing the rest from reference TRBV15 and TRBJ1-1, the complete variable domain is DAMVIQNPRYQVTQFGKPVTLSCSQTLNHNVMYWYQQKSSQAPKLLFHYYDKDFNNEADTPDNFQSRRPNTSFCFLDIRSPGLGDTAMYLCATSRGGQGETEAFFGQGTRLTVV.

V and J are TRBV7-2 and TRBJ1-1; 10 bases agree with TRBD1. Losses at the gene ends were 1 base for V and 5 bases for J; bases not matched to a gene: 7. CDR1 and CDR2 (germline): SGHTA, FQGNSA. The CDR3 loop spans 16 amino acids. In DNA, the CDR3 is TGTGCCAGCAGCTTAGGTTTCTGGACAGGGGGTACTGAAGCTTTCTTT. Its translation is CASSLGFWTGGTEAFF.

V and J are TRBV4-3 and TRBJ1-1; D is unclear. Germline values: CDR1 LGHNA, CDR2 YSLEER. This CDR3 is 13 amino acids long. V was shortened by 3 bases and J by 5 bases, with 10 bases between the two germline ends. CDR3: CASSQSPETEAFF. CDR3 coding DNA: TGCGCCAGCAGCCAGAGCCCGGAGACTGAAGCTTTCTTT.